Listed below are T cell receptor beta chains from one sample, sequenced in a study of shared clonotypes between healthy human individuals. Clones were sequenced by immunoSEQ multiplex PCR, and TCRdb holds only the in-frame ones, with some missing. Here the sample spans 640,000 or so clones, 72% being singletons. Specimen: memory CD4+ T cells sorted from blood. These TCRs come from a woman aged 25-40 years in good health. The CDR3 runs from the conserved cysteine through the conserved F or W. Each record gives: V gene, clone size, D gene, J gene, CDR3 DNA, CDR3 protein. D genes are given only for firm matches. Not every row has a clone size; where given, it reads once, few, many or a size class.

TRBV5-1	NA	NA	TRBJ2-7	TGCGCCAGCAGCTTGGACAACTCCTACGAGCAGTACTTC	CASSLDNSYEQYF
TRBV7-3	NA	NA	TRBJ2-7	TGTGCCAGCAGCTCCTATGGGGGAGCCCACGAGCAGTACTTC	CASSSYGGAHEQYF
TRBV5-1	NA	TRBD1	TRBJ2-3	TGCGCCAGCGGGACCCAGGGGGGCACAGATACGCAGTATTTT	CASGTQGGTDTQYF
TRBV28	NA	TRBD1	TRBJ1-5	TGTGCCAGCCATATCCCGGACAGGCCAAGCAATCAGCCCCAGCATTTT	CASHIPDRPSNQPQHF
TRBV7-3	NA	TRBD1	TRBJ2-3	TGTGCCAGCAGCTTCGGGACAGGACGGAATACGCAGTATTTT	CASSFGTGRNTQYF
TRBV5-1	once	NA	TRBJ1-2	TGCGCCAGCAGCTTGGTAGGGGAGCGAGGCTACACCTTC	CASSLVGERGYTF
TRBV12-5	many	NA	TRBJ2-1	TGTGCTAGTGGTTTGGACAGCTCCTACAATGAGCAGTTCTTC	CASGLDSSYNEQFF
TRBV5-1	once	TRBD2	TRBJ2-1	TGCGCCAGCAGCTTAGGGACTAGCGGGGTCTACAATGAGCAGTTCTTC	CASSLGTSGVYNEQFF
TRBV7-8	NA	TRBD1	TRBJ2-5	TGTGCCAGCAGCCCCCGGGACAGCGGAGAGACCCAGTACTTC	CASSPRDSGETQYF
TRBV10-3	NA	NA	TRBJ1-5	TGTGCCATCAAAGGGTCAGCCGATAGCAATCAGCCCCAGCATTTT	CAIKGSADSNQPQHF
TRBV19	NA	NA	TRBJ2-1	TGTGCCAGTCGGGTGGGGACATTCGTTGTCAATGAGCAGTTCTTC	CASRVGTFVVNEQFF
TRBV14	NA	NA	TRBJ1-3	TGTGCCAGCAGCCAAGATCTGAGGAACACCATATATTTT	CASSQDLRNTIYF
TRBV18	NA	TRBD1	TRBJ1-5	TGTGCCAGCTCACCAATGGGACAGGGGGCAGGTCAGCCCCAGCATTTT	CASSPMGQGAGQPQHF
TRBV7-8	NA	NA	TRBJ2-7	TGTGCCAGCAGCTTCAAAAGAATGGGGGACACACCCTACGAGCAGTACTTC	CASSFKRMGDTPYEQYF
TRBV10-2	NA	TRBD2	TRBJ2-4	TGCGCCAGCAGTGGCGGGACTAGCGGGATTCAGTACTTC	CASSGGTSGIQYF
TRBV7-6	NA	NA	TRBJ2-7	TGTGCCAGCAGCTTAGCCCCCTATCGTTCTGGGTACGAGCAGTACTTC	CASSLAPYRSGYEQYF
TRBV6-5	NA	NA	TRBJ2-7	TGTGCCAGCAGTTACGGTTACGGCTACGAGCAGTACTTC	CASSYGYGYEQYF
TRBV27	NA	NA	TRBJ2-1	TGTGCCAGCAGTTTTATGACGGCCGACAATGAGCAGTTCTTC	CASSFMTADNEQFF
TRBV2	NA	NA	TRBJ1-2	TGTGCCAGCAGCGACTTGAACGTCGGTCAGTTTGGGGCAGGAGGCTACACCTTC	CASSDLNVGQFGAGGYTF
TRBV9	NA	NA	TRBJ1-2	TGTGCCAGCAGCGTAGAGGCAGCTAACTATGGCTACACCTTC	CASSVEAANYGYTF
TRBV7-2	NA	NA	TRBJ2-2	TGTGCCAGCAGCTTAGCCTGGGACACCGGGGAGCTGTTTTTT	CASSLAWDTGELFF
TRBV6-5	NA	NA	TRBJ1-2	TGTGCCAGCAGTTCCAAAGGGGTTGTCTATGGCTACACCTTC	CASSSKGVVYGYTF
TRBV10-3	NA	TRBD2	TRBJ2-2	TGTGCCATCAAGCCATCGACAGGGGTAGGACTAGCGGGAGACACCGGGGAGCTGTTTTTT	CAIKPSTGVGLAGDTGELFF
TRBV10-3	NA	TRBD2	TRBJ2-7	TGTGCCAGCAGACTCGCCGGGACTAGCGGGTACGAGCAGTACTTC	CASRLAGTSGYEQYF
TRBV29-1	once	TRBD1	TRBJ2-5	TGCAGCGTACGGACAGGGACGGAGACCCAGTACTTC	CSVRTGTETQYF
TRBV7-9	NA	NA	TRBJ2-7	TGTGCCAGCAGCCACCGGACATCCTACGAGCAGTACTTC	CASSHRTSYEQYF